One sample yielded the 17 T cell receptor beta chains listed below, sequenced in a study of shared clonotypes between healthy human individuals. Here immunoSEQ multiplex PCR was the method, and the copy in TCRdb shows in-frame clones only, minus some. The repertoire includes approximately 940,000 clones, approximately 76% of them detected once, and roughly 1.5% sits in the top ten. Specimen: memory CD4+ T cells sorted from blood. Specified subset: CD45RA-negative fraction. These TCRs come from a man in his late teens or twenties in good health.

The V gene is TRBV7-8, the J gene TRBJ1-5; tentatively, D is TRBD1 (6 bases). The CDR3 length is 14 residues. Trimming took off 5 bases at V and 3 bases at J, with 11 bases between the two ends. CDR1 SGHVS and CDR2 FQNEAQ come from the germline V gene. The CDR3 nucleotides are TGTGCCAGCAGCCATGGGGGCTCCAATCAGCCCCAGCATTTT. Translating it yields CASSHGGSNQPQHF.

The chain combines TRBV5-1 with TRBJ2-5, with TRBD1 matching 10 bases. Per the germline V gene, CDR1 is SGHRS and CDR2 is YFSETQ. V shed 4 bases, J shed 3 bases, and the junction held 9 bases outside the gene matches. This CDR3 comprises 16 residues. CDR3 region: CASSEDRGHSKETQYF. In DNA form, the CDR3 reads TGCGCCAGCAGCGAAGACAGGGGGCACTCCAAAGAGACCCAGTACTTC.

This clone came up a few times. This chain joins TRBV10-3 and TRBJ2-3; 12 bases agree with TRBD1. CDR3 length equals 14 residues. J lost 9 bases, V lost 4 bases, and 5 bases had no gene match. Germline V CDR1 and CDR2: ENHRY, SYGVKD. The CDR3 DNA sequence: TGTGCCATCAGTGCGGGACAGGGGGCGGACACGCAGTATTTT. Amino acids: CAISAGQGADTQYF.

V and J are TRBV5-1 and TRBJ2-5, with D unclear. There are 14 residues in the CDR3. V shed 0 bases and J shed 0 bases, with 6 bases lying between them. From germline, CDR1 is SGHRS and CDR2 YFSETQ. As DNA, the CDR3 is TGCGCCAGCAGCTTGGGACAAAACCAAGAGACCCAGTACTTC. Its translation: CASSLGQNQETQYF.

This clone has just one count. The gene calls are TRBV5-1 and TRBJ1-4; 7 nucleotides line up with TRBD1. The germline V gene encodes CDR1 SGHRS and CDR2 YFSETQ. V lost 4 bases and J lost 4; bases outside the gene matches: 4. The CDR3 extends over 14 amino acids. CDR3 protein: CASSVTGRNEKLFF. As DNA, the CDR3 is TGCGCCAGCAGCGTGACAGGGCGTAATGAAAAACTGTTTTTT.

V gene TRBV12-5 combines with J gene TRBJ2-5, with TRBD2 matching over 8 bases. Trimming took 0 bases from V and 4 from J; bases not matched to a gene: 4. The CDR3 totals 15 residues. Germline V gene data show CDR1 as LGHNT and CDR2 as FRNRAP. CDR3 sequence: CASGLVIAGLETQYF. The CDR3 DNA is TGTGCTAGTGGTTTGGTAATAGCGGGGTTAGAGACCCAGTACTTC.

The chain's CDR3 is CASTTGSETQYF. CDR3 in DNA: TGTGCCAGCACAACAGGATCGGAGACCCAGTACTTC. The chain has TRBV2 and TRBJ2-5; D perhaps matches TRBD1 (5 bases). Germline CDR1 and CDR2: SNHLY and FYNNEI. The CDR3 spans 12 residues. V dropped 7 bases and J dropped 5 bases, with 11 bases sitting between them.

The genes are TRBV9 and TRBJ2-3, with D unresolved. CDR3 length: 17 amino acids. Germline values: CDR1 SGDLS, CDR2 YYNGEE. The V end lost 3 bases, the J end lost 2 bases, and 19 bases lay between the germline ends. The chain's CDR3 is CASSETLSTHPTDTQYF. The CDR3 region has the DNA TGTGCCAGCAGCGAAACCCTCAGTACACATCCCACAGATACGCAGTATTTT.

The rearrangement links TRBV5-1 to TRBJ2-7, with 9 positions matching TRBD1. Germline CDR1 and CDR2: SGHRS and YFSETQ. This CDR3 has 16 residues. The J segment lost 6 bases and the V segment lost 1 base, leaving 11 bases of the junction unmatched. CDR3 sequence: CASSLNSGQGFPEQYF. CDR3 in DNA: TGCGCCAGCAGCTTGAATTCTGGACAGGGGTTCCCCGAGCAGTACTTC.

The chain links TRBV5-4 to TRBJ1-1, with TRBD1 matching over 7 bases. The CDR3 is made up of 16 amino acids. The germline V gene encodes CDR1 SGHNT and CDR2 YYREEE (reference sequence). Trimming at V came to 4 bases and at J to 0 bases, leaving 9 bases not matched to a gene. The CDR3 region is CASSRLRGSMNTEAFF. CDR3 coding DNA: TGTGCCAGCAGCCGTCTCAGGGGGTCCATGAACACTGAAGCTTTCTTT.

V gene TRBV5-1 combines with J gene TRBJ2-3, with 13 bases that match TRBD2. The CDR3 sequence is 16 residues long. The junction had 9 bases not matched to a gene; V was cut back by 5 bases and J by 6 bases. In germline, CDR1 is SGHRS, CDR2 YFSETQ. The CDR3 loop is CASRGTSGNRGDTQYF. The DNA of the CDR3 is TGCGCCAGCAGAGGGACTAGCGGGAACCGAGGGGATACGCAGTATTTT. Full variable domain (remainder filled in from reference TRBV5-1 and TRBJ2-3): KAGVTQTPRYLIKTRGQQVTLSCSPISGHRSVSWYQQTPGQGLQFLFEYFSETQRNKGNFPGRFSGRQFSNSRSEMNVSTLELGDSALYLCASRGTSGNRGDTQYFGPGTRLTVL.

The rearrangement uses TRBV5-1 and TRBJ2-7, with TRBD1 matching over 8 bases. J was trimmed by 4 bases and V by 4 bases; bases with no gene match: 13. This CDR3 has 16 residues. Germline V gives CDR1 SGHRS, CDR2 YFSETQ. CDR3 region: CASSPGQGVVAYEQYF. Here the CDR3 DNA reads TGCGCCAGCAGCCCCGGACAGGGAGTGGTTGCATACGAGCAGTACTTC.

This sequence joins TRBV30 and TRBJ2-5; D may be TRBD1 (5 bases). Trimming removed 2 bases from V and 4 bases from J, with 17 bases in between. The length of the CDR3 is 15 residues. The V gene's germline CDR1 is GTSNPN and CDR2 SVGIG (reference sequence). The CDR3 here is CAWSSHIRAPETQYF. CDR3 nucleotides: TGTGCCTGGAGTTCTCACATCAGGGCCCCAGAGACCCAGTACTTC.

This clone came up a few times. The V gene is TRBV11-2, the J gene TRBJ2-2; the D gene is possibly TRBD1 (6 bases). Germline assignment: CDR1 SGHAT and CDR2 FQNNGV. This CDR3 contains 15 residues. The V end was cut by 2 bases, the J end by 6 bases, with 13 bases between. The CDR3 region has the DNA TGTGCCAGCAGCTTAAGGGGGAAGGGGTCCGGGGAGCTGTTTTTT. This codes for CASSLRGKGSGELFF.

The chain carries TRBV7-2 and TRBJ1-2; D might be TRBD1 (6 bases). With 5 bases removed from V and 2 bases from J, the gap between germline ends came to 12 bases. Germline CDR1 SGHTA, CDR2 FQGNSA. The CDR3 extends over 14 amino acids. CDR3 sequence (DNA): TGTGCCAGCAGCGTCCAACAGGGAAACTATGGCTACACCTTC. It codes for CASSVQQGNYGYTF.

The genes are TRBV6-1 and TRBJ2-1; 8 nucleotides align to TRBD1. The J segment lost 9 bases and the V segment lost 7 bases, leaving 8 bases of the junction unmatched. This CDR3 has 13 residues. Germline V gene sequence: CDR1 MNHNS, CDR2 SASEGT. CDR3 in DNA: TGTGCCAGCAACAGGGACAGGTGGGGTGAGCAGTTCTTC. Translated: CASNRDRWGEQFF.

The genes are TRBV10-1 and TRBJ1-1; 7 positions match TRBD1. V dropped 4 bases and J dropped 4; count of bases not matched to a gene: 6. Germline values: CDR1 WNHNN, CDR2 SYGVQD (reference sequence). The CDR3 is 14 amino acids. The CDR3 DNA sequence: TGCGCCAGCAGTGCCGCGACAGGGAGCACTGAAGCTTTCTTT. This encodes CASSAATGSTEAFF.